Listed below are T cell receptor beta chains from one sample, sequenced in a study of blood T cells in healthy people across ages. One entry per CDR3 protein results from TCRdb running MiXCR on the 5' RACE reads. The data show 700,000 or so distinct CDR3 sequences, with about a fifth seen just once and about 22% held by the top ten. The sequenced material came from blood. Receptor source: a man between 65 and 80 years old in good health. Each CDR3 is given without its conserved first and last residue. Where a row states a size, it is once, few, many or the class of an expanded clone; other rows omit it.

clone_size,v_call,cdr3_aa
many,TRBV7-2,ASSRSGLAGGRTDTQY
few,TRBV28,ASSFPRTGKPTYEQY
.,TRBV12-3/TRBV12-4,ASSFPGSQKNIQY
.,TRBV29-1,SVDRGGTYEQY
.,TRBV6-1,ASIDGTTDTQY
.,TRBV5-1,ASNTRPPSSWGETQY
many,TRBV18,ASSPPRDREESANEKLF
.,TRBV29-1,SALTQLNTEAF
many,TRBV6-6,ASTRGAGGNTEAF
few,TRBV5-1,ASRGGGTGIMNTEAF
.,TRBV9,ASSPPTLSYGYT
.,TRBV6-2/TRBV6-3,ASSYSSWAEETQY
few,TRBV12-3/TRBV12-4,ASSFWRSSTDTQY
few,TRBV27,ASSPTTSSSEQF
few,TRBV7-9,ASSTAGTSYEQY
.,TRBV24-1,ATLTSGRAKETQY
many,TRBV7-6,ASSRDRDTEAF